This TCR beta chain was recovered during a study of blood T cell repertoires in COVID-19. Participants were aged about 18 to 89 years, lived in some 23 US areas, and enrolled virtually. TCRdb's table, derived via immunoSEQ multiplex PCR, lists solely in-frame clones and lacks some. This table holds 310,000 or so clones, roughly 89% found once. V lost 2 bases and J lost 2, with 7 bases in between. Germline V gene sequence: CDR1 GTSNPN, CDR2 SVGIG (reference sequence). The CDR3 totals 13 residues. The V call is TRBV30, the J call TRBJ1-3; weak D call: TRBD1 (6 bases). Sequencing was done on a sample of PBMCs or T cells enriched from blood (not recorded which). The receptor's source is a woman aged 18-29 years with acute COVID-19. The CDR3 loop is CAWSSGAGNTIYF. DNA of the CDR3: TGTGCCTGGAGTTCAGGGGCTGGAAACACCATATATTTT.